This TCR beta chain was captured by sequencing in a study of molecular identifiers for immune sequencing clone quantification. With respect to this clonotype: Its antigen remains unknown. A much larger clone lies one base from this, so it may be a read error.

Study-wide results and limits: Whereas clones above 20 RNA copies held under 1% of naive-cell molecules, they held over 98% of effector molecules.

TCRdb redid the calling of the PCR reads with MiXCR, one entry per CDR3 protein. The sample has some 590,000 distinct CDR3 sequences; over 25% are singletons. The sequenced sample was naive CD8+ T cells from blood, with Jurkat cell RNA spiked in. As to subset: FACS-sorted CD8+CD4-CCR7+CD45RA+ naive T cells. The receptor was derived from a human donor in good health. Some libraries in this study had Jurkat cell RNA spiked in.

The CDR3 nucleotides read TGTGCCAGCAGTTACGGGGCCCCCGGGACAGCAATCTGCGAGCAGTACGTC. Protein sequence: CASSYGAPGTAICEQYV. This chain links TRBV6-5 with TRBJ2-7; TRBD1 matches at 7 bases. V lost 2 bases and J lost 6; bases outside the gene matches: 16. This CDR3 contains 17 residues. Germline V gene sequence: CDR1 MNHEY, CDR2 SVGAGI.